This T cell receptor beta chain originates from a study of CD8 T cells in Susac syndrome. With random hexamers, reverse transcription was performed on about 0.45 to 1 ug of RNA. TCRdb re-called the immunoSEQ multiplex PCR reads through MiXCR, storing one row per CDR3 protein. The repertoire holds roughly 130,000 distinct CDR3 sequences, with nearly 95% as singletons. The germline CDR1 and CDR2 sequences are MGHRA and YSYEKL. V was clipped by 4 bases and J by 5 bases, with 17 bases between them. CDR3 length: 15 amino acids. The V and J genes are TRBV4-1 and TRBJ1-1, with D tentatively TRBD1 (6 bases). The receptor comes from a human donor in good health. Sequenced sample: CD4+ T cells from PBMCs. The CDR3 loop is CASSRLQGPGTEAFF. Written as DNA, the CDR3 is TGCGCCAGCAGCCGCCTACAGGGTCCGGGGACTGAAGCTTTCTTT.